The 9 T cell receptor beta chains listed next were all sequenced from one sample in a study of T cell responses to AZD1222 COVID-19 vaccine. Assay used: immunoSEQ multiplex PCR; TCRdb lists only in-frame clones, some missing. The data contain 73,000 or so clones, approximately 80% of them seen just once; the ten biggest clones take up less than 6.5%. The material sequenced was peripheral blood, taken on day 0 of AZD1222 vaccination. These receptors all come from an adult in good health.

The chain has TRBV28 and TRBJ2-7, with D possibly being TRBD2 (6 bases). Trimming pared 3 bases from V and 0 bases from J, leaving 9 bases between. The CDR3 has 14 residues. Germline assignment: CDR1 MDHEN and CDR2 SYDVKM. Written as DNA, the CDR3 is TGTGCCAGCAGTTTTAGGGGAGGCTCCTACGAGCAGTACTTC. Protein: CASSFRGGSYEQYF.

This chain links TRBV28 with TRBJ2-7, with D uncertain. The CDR3 is 11 amino acids. The germline gives CDR1 MDHEN, CDR2 SYDVKM. The V end was cut by 5 bases, the J end by 8 bases, with 10 bases between. Here the CDR3 reads CASSPFSQQYF. The CDR3 DNA follows: TGTGCCAGCAGTCCCTTTTCGCAGCAGTACTTC.

This rearrangement joins TRBV11-3 to TRBJ2-5, with 10 bases identical to TRBD2. The CDR3 covers 16 residues. Germline V gene sequence: CDR1 SGHNT, CDR2 YENEEA. V shed 5 bases and J 3 bases; nucleotides not matched to a gene: 9. CDR3 nucleotides: TGTGCCAGCAGCCCCAAATATGGACTAGCGGAAGAGACCCAGTACTTC. It specifies CASSPKYGLAEETQYF.

The CDR3, as DNA: TGTGCCACCAGCAATAGCCCCGGAGAGACCCAGTACTTC. As protein: CATSNSPGETQYF. This sequence joins TRBV15 and TRBJ2-5, with D hard to call. V dropped 4 bases and J dropped 4 bases, with 10 bases sitting between them. This CDR3 contains 13 residues. The germline gives CDR1 LNHNV, CDR2 YYDKDF (reference sequence).

The chain has TRBV7-3 and TRBJ2-7; D is unclear. The length of the CDR3 is 13 residues. The V gene's germline CDR1 is SGHTA and CDR2 FQGTGA. V gave up 3 bases and J gave up 0 bases, with 6 bases separating them. The CDR3 protein is CASSFDNSYEQYF. CDR3 sequence (DNA): TGTGCCAGCAGCTTTGATAACTCCTACGAGCAGTACTTC. The variable domain in full, with the rest retrieved from reference TRBV7-3 and TRBJ2-7, is GAGVSQTPSNKVTEKGKYVELRCDPISGHTALYWYRQSLGQGPEFLIYFQGTGAADDSGLPNDRFFAVRPEGSVSTLKIQRTERGDSAVYLCASSFDNSYEQYFGPGTRLTVT.

This chain uses TRBV2 with TRBJ1-1; D gene unclear. V was cut by 3 bases and J by 8 bases, with 16 bases left in between. From germline, CDR1 is SNHLY and CDR2 FYNNEI. The CDR3 has 14 amino acids. CDR3 loop: CASSEVGWGTEAFF. The CDR3 region has the DNA TGTGCCAGCAGTGAGGTTGGGTGGGGTACCGAAGCTTTCTTT.

The chain combines TRBV18 with TRBJ2-2, with D possibly TRBD1 on 6 matching bases. V shed 4 bases and J shed 0 bases, with 9 bases lying between them. The CDR3 runs 15 residues. Germline CDR1 and CDR2: KGHSH and LQKENI. CDR3 amino acids: CASSLQGTNTGELFF. CDR3 bases: TGTGCCAGCTCACTCCAGGGGACGAACACCGGGGAGCTGTTTTTT. Drawing the rest from reference TRBV18 and TRBJ2-2, the complete variable domain is NAGVMQNPRHLVRRRGQEARLRCSPMKGHSHVYWYRQLPEEGLKFMVYLQKENIIDESGMPKERFSAEFPKEGPSILRIQQVVRGDSAAYFCASSLQGTNTGELFFGEGSRLTVL.

The chain carries TRBV29-1 and TRBJ1-3, with D possibly TRBD1 on 6 matching bases. CDR3 size: 17 residues. Trimming took 3 bases from V and 0 from J, leaving 18 bases between them. The germline CDR1 and CDR2 sequences are SQVTM and ANQGSEA. The chain's CDR3 is CSVEGGWTDRSGNTIYF. The CDR3 DNA reads as TGCAGCGTTGAGGGGGGCTGGACGGATCGCTCTGGAAACACCATATATTTT.

This sequence joins TRBV6-5 and TRBJ1-4; perhaps TRBD1 as D (5 bases). Germline CDR1 and CDR2: MNHEY and SVGAGI. The CDR3 length is 15 residues. V lost 1 base and J 5 bases, leaving 11 bases between the germline ends. The CDR3: CASSYYGRVNEKLFF. The CDR3 DNA reads as TGTGCCAGCAGTTACTATGGCAGGGTCAATGAAAAACTGTTTTTT.